This is a list of T cell receptor beta chains from one sample in a study of T cells in Graves' hyperthyroidism and ophthalmopathy. MiXCR, applied by TCRdb to the multiplex PCR reads, yields one record per CDR3 protein. Of 150,000 or so distinct CDR3 sequences detected, more than 20% appear once; the ten largest clones hold more than 60%. The sample taken for sequencing was blood. Every receptor here comes from a woman aged 45-59 years with Graves' hyperthyroidism that later progressed to Graves' ophthalmopathy. The conserved cysteine and the conserved F or W are not part of the CDR3 here.

TRBJ2-7	TRBV5-1	ASSFTGGVYEQY
TRBJ2-3	TRBV20-1	SAKLAGGITDTQY
TRBJ2-5	TRBV7-2	ASSFVGGAQY
TRBJ2-7	TRBV6-2/TRBV6-3	ASSYPLAGGPRGEQY
TRBJ2-5	TRBV6-1	ASGRKEQRRVGQETQY
TRBJ2-7	TRBV2	ASSVSAAYEQY
TRBJ1-4	TRBV6-1	ASSGPWTSEKLF
TRBJ2-5	TRBV10-3	AISASVQETQY
TRBJ2-3	TRBV10-3	AINSGTSTDTQY
TRBJ2-7	TRBV20-1	SAPSGVSARPEQY
TRBJ2-1	TRBV10-3	AISELGGNEGEQF
TRBJ1-1	TRBV24-1	ATSDWGDTEAF
TRBJ2-5	TRBV6-2/TRBV6-3	ASRPGQSGGTQY